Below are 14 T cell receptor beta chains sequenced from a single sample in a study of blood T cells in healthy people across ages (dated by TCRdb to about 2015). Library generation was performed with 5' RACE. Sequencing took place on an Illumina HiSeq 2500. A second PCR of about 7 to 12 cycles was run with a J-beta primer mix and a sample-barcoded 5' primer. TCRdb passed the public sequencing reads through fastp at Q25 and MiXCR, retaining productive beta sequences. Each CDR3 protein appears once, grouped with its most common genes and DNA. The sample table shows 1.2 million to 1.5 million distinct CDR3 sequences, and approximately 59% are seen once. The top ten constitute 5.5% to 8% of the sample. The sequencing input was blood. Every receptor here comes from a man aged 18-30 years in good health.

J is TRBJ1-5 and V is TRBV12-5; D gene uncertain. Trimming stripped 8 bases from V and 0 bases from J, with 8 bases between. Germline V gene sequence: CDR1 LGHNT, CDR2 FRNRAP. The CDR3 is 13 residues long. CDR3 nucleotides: TGTGCTAGTTGGGGATTTAGCAATCAGCCCCAGCATTTT. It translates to CASWGFSNQPQHF.

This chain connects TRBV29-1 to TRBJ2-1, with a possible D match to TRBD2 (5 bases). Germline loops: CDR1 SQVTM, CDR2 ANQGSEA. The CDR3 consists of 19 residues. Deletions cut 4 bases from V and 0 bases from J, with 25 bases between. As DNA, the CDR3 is TGCAGCGTTGTCTCCCCTACTAGGTCTAGTCTCGGCTCCTACAATGAGCAGTTCTTC. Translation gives CSVVSPTRSSLGSYNEQFF.

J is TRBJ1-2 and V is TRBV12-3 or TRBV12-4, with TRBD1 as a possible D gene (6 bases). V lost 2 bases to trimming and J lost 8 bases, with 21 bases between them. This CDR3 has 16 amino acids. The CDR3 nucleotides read TGTGCCAGCAGTTTACGCGGGCAGGGGCCGCTGTCGGGCTACACCTTC. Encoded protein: CASSLRGQGPLSGYTF.

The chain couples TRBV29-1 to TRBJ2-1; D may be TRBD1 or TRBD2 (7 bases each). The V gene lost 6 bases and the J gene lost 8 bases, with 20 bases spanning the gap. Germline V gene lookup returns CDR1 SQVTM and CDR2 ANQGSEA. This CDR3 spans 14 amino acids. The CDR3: CSVPGGVLGHEQFF. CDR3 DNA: TGCAGCGTCCCAGGGGGGGTCCTTGGGCATGAGCAGTTCTTC.

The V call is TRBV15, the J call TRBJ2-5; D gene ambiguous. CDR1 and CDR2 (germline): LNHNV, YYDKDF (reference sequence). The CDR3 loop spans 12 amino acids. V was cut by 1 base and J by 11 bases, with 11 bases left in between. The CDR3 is CATSRGVDEQYF. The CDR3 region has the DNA TGTGCCACCAGCAGAGGAGTCGATGAGCAGTACTTC.

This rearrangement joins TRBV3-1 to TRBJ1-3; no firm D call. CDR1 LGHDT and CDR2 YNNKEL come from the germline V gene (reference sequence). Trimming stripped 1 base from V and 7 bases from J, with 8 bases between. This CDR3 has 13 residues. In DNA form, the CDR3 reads TGTGCCAGCAGCCAAGGATCGCTTAACACCATATATTTT. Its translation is CASSQGSLNTIYF. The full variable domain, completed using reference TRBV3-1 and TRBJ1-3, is DTAVSQTPKYLVTQMGNDKSIKCEQNLGHDTMYWYKQDSKKFLKIMFSYNNKELIINETVPNRFSPKSPDKAHLNLHINSLELGDSAVYFCASSQGSLNTIYFGEGSWLTVV.

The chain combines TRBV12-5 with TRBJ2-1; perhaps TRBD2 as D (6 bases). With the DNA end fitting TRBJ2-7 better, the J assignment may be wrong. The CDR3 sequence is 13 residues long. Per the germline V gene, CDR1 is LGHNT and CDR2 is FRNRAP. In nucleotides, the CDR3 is TGTGCTAGTGGACAACCGGACTACAATGAGCAGTACTTC. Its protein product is CASGQPDYNEQYF.

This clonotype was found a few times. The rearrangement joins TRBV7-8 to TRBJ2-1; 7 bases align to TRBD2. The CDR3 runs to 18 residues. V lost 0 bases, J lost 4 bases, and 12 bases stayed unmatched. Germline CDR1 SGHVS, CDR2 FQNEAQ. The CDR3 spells CASSLAVGAGLSYNEQFF. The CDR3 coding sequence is TGTGCCAGCAGCTTAGCGGTCGGAGCGGGGCTTAGTTACAATGAGCAGTTCTTC. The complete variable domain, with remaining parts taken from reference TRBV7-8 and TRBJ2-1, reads GAGVSQSPRYKVAKRGQDVALRCDPISGHVSLFWYQQALGQGPEFLTYFQNEAQLDKSGLPSDRFFAERPEGSVSTLKIQRTQQEDSAVYLCASSLAVGAGLSYNEQFFGPGTRLTVL.

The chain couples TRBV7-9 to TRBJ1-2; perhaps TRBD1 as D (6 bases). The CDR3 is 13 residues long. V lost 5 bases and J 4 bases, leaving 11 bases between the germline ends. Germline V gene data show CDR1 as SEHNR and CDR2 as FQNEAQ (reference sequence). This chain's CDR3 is CASSPKDSYGYTF. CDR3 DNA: TGTGCCAGCAGCCCAAAGGACAGCTATGGCTACACCTTC.

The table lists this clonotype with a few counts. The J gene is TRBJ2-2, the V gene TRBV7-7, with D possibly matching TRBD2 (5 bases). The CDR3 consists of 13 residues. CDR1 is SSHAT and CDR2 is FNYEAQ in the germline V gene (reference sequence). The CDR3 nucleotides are TGTGCTAGCCGTGACGGGGTGGCCGGGGAGCTGTTTTTT. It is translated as CASRDGVAGELFF.

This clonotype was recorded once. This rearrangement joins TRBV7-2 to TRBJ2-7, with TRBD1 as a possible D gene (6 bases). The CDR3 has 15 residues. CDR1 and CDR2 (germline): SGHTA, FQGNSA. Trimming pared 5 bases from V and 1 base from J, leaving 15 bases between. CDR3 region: CASSPMDSDSYEQYF. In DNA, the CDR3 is TGTGCCAGCAGCCCTATGGACAGTGATTCCTACGAGCAGTACTTC.

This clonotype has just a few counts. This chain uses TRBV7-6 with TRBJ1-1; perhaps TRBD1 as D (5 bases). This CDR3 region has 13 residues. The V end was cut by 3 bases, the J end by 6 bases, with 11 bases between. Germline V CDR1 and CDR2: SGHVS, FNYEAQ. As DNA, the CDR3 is TGTGCCAGCAGCTTTAGTGGGACGGCTGAAGCTTTCTTT. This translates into CASSFSGTAEAFF.

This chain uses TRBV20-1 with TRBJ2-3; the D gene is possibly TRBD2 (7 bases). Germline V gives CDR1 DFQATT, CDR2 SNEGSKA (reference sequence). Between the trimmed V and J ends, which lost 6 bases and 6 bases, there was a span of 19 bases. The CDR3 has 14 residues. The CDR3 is CSAPPWGGQDTQYF. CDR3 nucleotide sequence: TGCAGTGCCCCCCCGTGGGGGGGGCAGGATACGCAGTATTTT.

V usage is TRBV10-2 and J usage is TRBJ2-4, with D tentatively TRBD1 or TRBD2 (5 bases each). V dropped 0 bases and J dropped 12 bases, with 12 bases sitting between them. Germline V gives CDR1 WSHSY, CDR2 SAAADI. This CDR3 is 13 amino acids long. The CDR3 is CASSESGGTGQYF. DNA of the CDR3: TGCGCCAGCAGTGAGTCTGGGGGAACGGGTCAGTACTTC.